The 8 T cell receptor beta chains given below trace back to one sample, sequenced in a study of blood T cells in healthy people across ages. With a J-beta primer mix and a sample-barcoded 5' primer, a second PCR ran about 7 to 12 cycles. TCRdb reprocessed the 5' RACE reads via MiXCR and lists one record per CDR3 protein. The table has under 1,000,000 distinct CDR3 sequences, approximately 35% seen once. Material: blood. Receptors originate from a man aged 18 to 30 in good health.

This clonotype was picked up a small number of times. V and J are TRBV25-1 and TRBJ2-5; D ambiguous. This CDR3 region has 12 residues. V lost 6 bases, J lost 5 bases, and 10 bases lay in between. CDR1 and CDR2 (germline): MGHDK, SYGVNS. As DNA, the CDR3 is TGTGCCAGCAGCAAATTCGGGGAGACCCAGTACTTC. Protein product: CASSKFGETQYF.

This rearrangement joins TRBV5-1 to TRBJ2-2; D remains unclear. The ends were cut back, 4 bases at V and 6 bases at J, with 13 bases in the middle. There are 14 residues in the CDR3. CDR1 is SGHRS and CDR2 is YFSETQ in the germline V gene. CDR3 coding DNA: TGCGCCAGCAGCCCCTTTGAAAGTGCCGGGGAGCTGTTTTTT. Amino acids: CASSPFESAGELFF.

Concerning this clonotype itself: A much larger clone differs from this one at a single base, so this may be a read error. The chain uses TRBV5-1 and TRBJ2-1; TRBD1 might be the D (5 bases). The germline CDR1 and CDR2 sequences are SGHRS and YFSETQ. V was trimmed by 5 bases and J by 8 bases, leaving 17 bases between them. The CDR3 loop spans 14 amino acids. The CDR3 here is CASRADTGFDEQFF. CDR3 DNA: TGCGCCAGCAGAGCCGATACAGGATTTGATGAGCAGTTCTTC.

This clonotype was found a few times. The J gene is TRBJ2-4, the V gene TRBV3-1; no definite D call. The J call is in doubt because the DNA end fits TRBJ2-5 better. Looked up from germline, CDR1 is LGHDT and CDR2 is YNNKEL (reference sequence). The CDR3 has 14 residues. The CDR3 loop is CASSRLESRETQYF. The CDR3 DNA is TGTGCCAGCAGCAGGTTAGAATCACGAGAGACCCAGTACTTC.

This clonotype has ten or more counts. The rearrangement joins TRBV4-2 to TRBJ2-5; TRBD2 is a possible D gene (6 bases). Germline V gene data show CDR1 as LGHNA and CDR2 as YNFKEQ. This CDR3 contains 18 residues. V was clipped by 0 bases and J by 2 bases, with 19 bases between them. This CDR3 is CASSQDERGEVGQETQYF. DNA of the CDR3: TGTGCCAGCAGCCAAGATGAGAGAGGGGAGGTTGGACAAGAGACCCAGTACTTC.

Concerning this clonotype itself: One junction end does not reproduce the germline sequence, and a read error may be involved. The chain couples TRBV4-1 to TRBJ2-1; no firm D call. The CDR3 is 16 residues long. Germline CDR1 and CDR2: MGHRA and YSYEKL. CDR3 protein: CASSERGRSSHNEQFF. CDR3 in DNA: TGCGCCAGCAGCGAGCGTGGCAGGAGCTCCCACAATGAGCAGTTCTTC.

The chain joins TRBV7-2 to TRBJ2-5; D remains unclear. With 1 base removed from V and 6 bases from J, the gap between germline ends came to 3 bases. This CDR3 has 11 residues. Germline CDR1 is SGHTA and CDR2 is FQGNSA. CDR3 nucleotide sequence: TGTGCCAGCAGCTTAGATCAGACCCAGTACTTC. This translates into CASSLDQTQYF.

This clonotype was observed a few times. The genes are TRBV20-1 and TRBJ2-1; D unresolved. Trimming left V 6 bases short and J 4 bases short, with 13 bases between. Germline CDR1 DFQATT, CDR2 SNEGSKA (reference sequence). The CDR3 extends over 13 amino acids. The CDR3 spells CSAQDGAYNEQFF. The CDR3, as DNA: TGCAGTGCCCAAGACGGCGCTTACAATGAGCAGTTCTTC.